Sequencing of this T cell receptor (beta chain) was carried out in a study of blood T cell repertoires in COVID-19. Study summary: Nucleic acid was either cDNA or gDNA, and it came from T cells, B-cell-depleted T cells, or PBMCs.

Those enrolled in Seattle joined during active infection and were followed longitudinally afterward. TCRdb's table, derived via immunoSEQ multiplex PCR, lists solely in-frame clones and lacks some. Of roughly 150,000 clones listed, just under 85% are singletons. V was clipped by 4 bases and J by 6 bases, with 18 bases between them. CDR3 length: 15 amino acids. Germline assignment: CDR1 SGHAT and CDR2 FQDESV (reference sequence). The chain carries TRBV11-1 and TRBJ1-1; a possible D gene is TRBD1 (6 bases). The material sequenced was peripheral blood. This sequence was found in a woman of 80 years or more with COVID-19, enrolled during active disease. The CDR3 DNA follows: TGTGCCAGCAGCTCCCGCGCGTACTGGGGGCCTGAAGCTTTCTTT. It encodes CASSSRAYWGPEAFF.